The 16 T cell receptor beta chains below all came from one sample that was sequenced in a study of vaccination and CD4 T cells after COVID-19. With the Oncomine TCR Beta short-read assay, DNA from cultured CD4+ T cells was sequenced. MiXCR, applied by TCRdb to the PCR reads, yields one record per CDR3 protein. The sample shows fewer than 2,500 distinct CDR3 sequences, 15% to 20% of them seen only once. These TCRs' antigens remain unknown. Treatment of the sample: roughly 10-day PBMC culture with coronavirus spike peptide pools or control peptides (ViraFEST assay). During the years 2011-2018, before the COVID-19 pandemic, the unexposed donor's CD4+ T cells were collected. Sequenced input: CD4+ T cells from blood, cultured in vitro. The source is a human donor in good health.

This clonotype ranks as medium-sized. The J gene is TRBJ2-2, the V gene TRBV20-1; no firm D call. Trimming pared 3 bases from V and 0 bases from J, leaving 8 bases between. Germline-derived CDR1 and CDR2 are DFQATT and SNEGSKA (reference sequence). The CDR3 loop spans 14 amino acids. CDR3 in amino acids: CSASMESNTGELFF. DNA for the CDR3: TGCAGTGCTAGTATGGAATCGAACACCGGGGAGCTGTTTTTT.

The chain combines TRBV7-9 with TRBJ1-1; no clear D gene. Germline V CDR1 and CDR2: SEHNR, FQNEAQ (reference sequence). The CDR3 runs 16 residues. The V gene lost 5 bases and the J gene lost 4 bases, with 20 bases spanning the gap. In DNA, the CDR3 is TGTGCCAGCAGCCTAAGACCAGGCGATTGGAGCACTGAAGCTTTCTTT. This gives the protein CASSLRPGDWSTEAFF. Looking up the rest from reference TRBV7-9 and TRBJ1-1 gives the full variable domain: DTGVSQNPRHKITKRGQNVTFRCDPISEHNRLYWYRQTLGQGPEFLTYFQNEAQLEKSRLLSDRFSAERPKGSFSTLEIQRTEQGDSAMYLCASSLRPGDWSTEAFFGQGTRLTVV.

This clonotype was seen more than once but under ten times. The rearrangement uses TRBV7-8 and TRBJ2-7; 10 bases map to TRBD1. Trimming at V came to 5 bases and at J to 5 bases, leaving 9 bases not matched to a gene. The CDR3 extends over 15 amino acids. From germline, CDR1 is SGHVS and CDR2 FQNEAQ. CDR3 nucleotide sequence: TGTGCCAGCAGCCGGGGTAGGACAGGGGGTGACGAGCAGTACTTC. Translated, it gives CASSRGRTGGDEQYF. Combining the CDR3 with reference TRBV7-8 and TRBJ2-7 gives the whole variable domain GAGVSQSPRYKVAKRGQDVALRCDPISGHVSLFWYQQALGQGPEFLTYFQNEAQLDKSGLPSDRFFAERPEGSVSTLKIQRTQQEDSAVYLCASSRGRTGGDEQYFGPGTRLTVT.

The chain is built from TRBV5-1 and TRBJ2-3, with 12 bases matching TRBD2. J was trimmed by 4 bases and V by 2 bases; bases with no gene match: 5. The CDR3 runs to 16 residues. Germline V gives CDR1 SGHRS, CDR2 YFSETQ. The DNA of the CDR3 is TGCGCCAGCAGCTTTGTACTAGCGGGAGGACCAGATACGCAGTATTTT. This gives the protein CASSFVLAGGPDTQYF.

In its sample, this clonotype was seen a few times. V and J are TRBV6-4 and TRBJ1-1; D unclear. V gave up 5 bases and J gave up 0 bases, with 7 bases separating them. CDR3 length: 13 amino acids. Germline V gene data show CDR1 as MRHNA and CDR2 as SNTAGT. In DNA, the CDR3 is TGTGCCAGCAGTAGCAATATGAACACTGAAGCTTTCTTT. It yields the protein CASSSNMNTEAFF.

A word on this clonotype: The junction departs from germline at one end; a sequencing error may be responsible. The gene calls are TRBV24-1 and TRBJ1-4; 8 nucleotides align to TRBD1. The CDR3 has 16 residues. Germline V gives CDR1 KGHDR, CDR2 SFDVKD. CDR3 residues: CATSANTGGTDEKLFF. The CDR3 DNA is TGTGCCACCAGTGCCAATACAGGGGGAACTGATGAAAAACTGTTTTTT.

The rearrangement joins TRBV10-1 to TRBJ2-4; possibly TRBD1 for D (5 bases). Between the trimmed V and J ends, which lost 5 bases and 1 base, there was a span of 15 bases. The CDR3 extends over 16 amino acids. Germline V lookup: CDR1 WNHNN, CDR2 SYGVQD (reference sequence). CDR3 coding DNA: TGCGCCAGCAGTCAAGGGGCGGCTAACGCCAAAAACATTCAGTACTTC. Protein sequence: CASSQGAANAKNIQYF.

This clonotype is termed medium-sized (0.01 to 0.1%). The chain employs TRBV2 and TRBJ2-6; D gene uncertain. The ends were cut back, 5 bases at V and 5 bases at J, with 7 bases in the middle. From germline, CDR1 is SNHLY and CDR2 FYNNEI. CDR3 size: 13 residues. The CDR3 spells CASSRTRANVLTF. For the CDR3, the DNA is TGTGCCAGCAGTCGAACTCGGGCCAACGTCCTGACTTTC.

This clonotype was counted only a few times. Written as DNA, the CDR3 is TGTGCCAGCAGTTTGGTGTCCGAGCAGTACTTC. Translating it yields CASSLVSEQYF. V gene TRBV2 combines with J gene TRBJ2-7; D not resolved. The V and J ends lost 5 bases and 6 bases respectively, with 8 bases between them. This CDR3 is built from 11 residues. Germline V lookup: CDR1 SNHLY, CDR2 FYNNEI.

The gene calls are TRBV24-1 and TRBJ1-2, with D tentatively TRBD1 (5 bases). Germline CDR1 KGHDR, CDR2 SFDVKD. Between the trimmed V and J ends, which lost 5 bases and 7 bases, there was a span of 10 bases. CDR3 length: 12 amino acids. The CDR3 here is CATSGGGVGYTF. DNA for the CDR3: TGTGCCACCAGTGGGGGGGGAGTTGGCTACACCTTC.

Relative to its sample, this clonotype is medium-sized. V is TRBV6-1 and J is TRBJ1-2; D might be TRBD1 (5 bases). V was clipped by 6 bases and J by 2 bases, with 19 bases between them. CDR3 size: 16 residues. CDR1 and CDR2 from the germline V gene are MNHNS and SASEGT. CDR3 protein: CASRQHGGDFNYGYTF. The CDR3 nucleotides are TGTGCCAGCAGGCAACACGGGGGGGATTTCAACTATGGCTACACCTTC.

For this clonotype: This may be a read error, as it is one base from a much larger clone. V gene TRBV7-2 combines with J gene TRBJ2-7, with D possibly matching TRBD2 (6 bases). The germline V gene has CDR1 SGHTA and CDR2 FQGNSA. The CDR3 contains 14 residues. Here the CDR3 DNA reads TGTGCCGGCAGCTTCGGAGGGGCGTCCTACGAGCAGTACTTC. Translated, it gives CAGSFGGASYEQYF.

This clonotype ranks as large (0.1 to 1%). The V and J genes are TRBV24-1 and TRBJ2-3, with TRBD1 as a possible D gene (6 bases). Trimming removed 5 bases from V and 0 bases from J, with 8 bases in between. This CDR3 is built from 14 residues. The germline V gene encodes CDR1 KGHDR and CDR2 SFDVKD. The CDR3 is CATSVTGSTDTQYF. The CDR3 DNA sequence: TGTGCCACCAGTGTGACAGGAAGCACAGATACGCAGTATTTT.

This clonotype occurred a few times. The chain couples TRBV11-2 to TRBJ2-5, with D possibly being TRBD2 (5 bases). Looked up from germline, CDR1 is SGHAT and CDR2 is FQNNGV. CDR3 size: 16 residues. V dropped 4 bases and J dropped 2 bases, with 17 bases sitting between them. The CDR3 reads CASSSTSTGFQETQYF. The CDR3 region has the DNA TGTGCCAGCAGCTCCACCAGCACGGGATTTCAAGAGACCCAGTACTTC. Full variable domain (remainder filled in from reference TRBV11-2 and TRBJ2-5): EAGVAQSPRYKIIEKRQSVAFWCNPISGHATLYWYQQILGQGPKLLIQFQNNGVVDDSQLPKDRFSAERLKGVDSTLKIQPAKLEDSAVYLCASSSTSTGFQETQYFGPGTRLLVL.

By sample share, this clonotype is medium-sized. The gene calls are TRBV28 and TRBJ1-5; D might be TRBD1 (6 bases). The CDR3 is made up of 15 amino acids. Germline values: CDR1 MDHEN, CDR2 SYDVKM. V was shortened by 6 bases and J by 7 bases, with 19 bases between the two germline ends. The CDR3 DNA reads TGTGCCAGCAGCTTTTTGGGCGGGGGGCCCCAGCCCCAGCATTTT. Translation gives CASSFLGGGPQPQHF.

The chain joins TRBV7-2 to TRBJ2-1; 13 nucleotides agree with TRBD2. CDR1 is SGHTA, CDR2 FQGNSA, per germline. Unmatched junction bases numbered 10, after V lost 4 bases and J lost 7 bases. The CDR3 runs to 17 residues. For the CDR3, the DNA is TGTGCCAGCAGCTCCCCCACTAGCGGGAGGGCCCAGAATGAGCAGTTCTTC. The encoded protein is CASSSPTSGRAQNEQFF.